The 21 T cell receptor beta chains listed next were all sequenced from one sample in a study of Ad26.COV2.S vaccination and SARS-CoV-2 variants. Treatment of the sample: 15 to 20 received Ad26.COV2.S at low or high dose, single or two shots; about 5 received placebo; per-sample allocation not given. At day 63 after the first vaccine or placebo injection, samples were drawn. Assay used: immunoSEQ multiplex PCR; TCRdb lists only in-frame clones, some missing. The sample lists about 430,000 clones, over 75% occurring once. Sequenced here: peripheral blood, sampled in a trial of Ad26.COV2.S vaccine versus placebo. The receptors shown here come from a person aged 18-65 years who received the Ad26.COV2.S COVID-19 vaccine or a placebo.

This clone was observed a single time. This sequence joins TRBV19 and TRBJ1-4, with D unclear. The CDR3 is made up of 15 amino acids. The V end was cut by 3 bases, the J end by 5 bases, with 13 bases between. Germline assignment: CDR1 LNHDA and CDR2 SQIVND (reference sequence). The CDR3 here is CASSIIGWKNEKLFF. The CDR3, as DNA: TGTGCCAGTAGTATTATCGGGTGGAAGAATGAAAAACTGTTTTTT.

This clone came up a few times. This chain connects TRBV7-9 to TRBJ2-7; 9 nucleotides line up with TRBD1. The CDR3 extends over 17 amino acids. The J segment lost 4 bases and the V segment lost 4 bases, leaving 14 bases of the junction unmatched. In germline, CDR1 is SEHNR, CDR2 FQNEAQ (reference sequence). Here the CDR3 reads CASSSSMGGQGLYEQYF. DNA of the CDR3: TGTGCCAGCAGCTCCTCGATGGGGGGACAGGGACTTTACGAGCAGTACTTC.

V usage is TRBV7-2 and J usage is TRBJ2-2, with 11 bases matching TRBD2. CDR3 length: 18 amino acids. V shed 5 bases and J 2 bases; nucleotides not matched to a gene: 10. Germline lookup yields CDR1 SGHTA and CDR2 FQGNSA. The DNA for the CDR3 is TGTGCCAGCAGCCTTTTAGGGGGGACTAGCGGTAACACCGGGGAGCTGTTTTTT. It yields the protein CASSLLGGTSGNTGELFF. The whole variable domain, filled in from reference TRBV7-2 and TRBJ2-2, reads GAGVSQSPSNKVTEKGKDVELRCDPISGHTALYWYRQSLGQGLEFLIYFQGNSAPDKSGLPSDRFSAERTGGSVSTLTIQRTQQEDSAVYLCASSLLGGTSGNTGELFFGEGSRLTVL.

V is TRBV4-1 and J is TRBJ1-1; the D is unclear. The CDR3 spans 15 residues. V lost 0 bases, J lost 3 bases, and 11 bases lay in between. Germline V CDR1 and CDR2: MGHRA, YSYEKL. The CDR3 is CASSQEVRVDTEAFF. The CDR3 nucleotides are TGCGCCAGCAGCCAAGAGGTTCGCGTAGACACTGAAGCTTTCTTT.

The gene calls are TRBV6-5 and TRBJ1-2; D is ambiguous. This CDR3 is built from 13 residues. The germline V and J ends were trimmed by 5 bases and 7 bases, with 14 bases remaining between them. Germline V gene sequence: CDR1 MNHEY, CDR2 SVGAGI. The CDR3 loop reads CASSLEDFGGYTF. The CDR3 DNA reads as TGTGCCAGCAGTCTTGAGGACTTCGGTGGCTACACCTTC.

CDR3 amino acids: CASSLGSRQETQYF. CDR3 coding DNA: TGCGCCAGCAGCCTCGGGAGCCGCCAAGAGACCCAGTACTTC. The chain carries TRBV4-1 and TRBJ2-5, with TRBD2 as a possible D gene (6 bases). V shed 4 bases and J shed 1 base, with 10 bases lying between them. The CDR3 spans 14 residues. Germline-derived CDR1 and CDR2 are MGHRA and YSYEKL.

This sequence joins TRBV7-2 and TRBJ1-1, with D maybe TRBD1 (5 bases). CDR1 is SGHTA and CDR2 is FQGNSA in the germline V gene. CDR3 length equals 15 residues. Trimming left V 5 bases short and J 0 bases short, with 13 bases between. Here the CDR3 DNA reads TGTGCCAGCAGCCCGGCCGGGGGGTTGAACACTGAAGCTTTCTTT. Translation: CASSPAGGLNTEAFF.

The chain has TRBV19 and TRBJ1-2; 10 nucleotides line up with TRBD1. The germline V gene encodes CDR1 LNHDA and CDR2 SQIVND (reference sequence). After removal of 4 bases from V and 3 bases from J, the junction contained 8 bases not matched to a gene. This CDR3 is built from 16 residues. The DNA of the CDR3 is TGTGCCAGTAGTACGCGATGGGACAGGGGTTACTATGGCTACACCTTC. The encoded protein is CASSTRWDRGYYGYTF. The variable domain in full, with the rest retrieved from reference TRBV19 and TRBJ1-2, is DGGITQSPKYLFRKEGQNVTLSCEQNLNHDAMYWYRQDPGQGLRLIYYSQIVNDFQKGDIAEGYSVSREKKESFPLTVTSAQKNPTAFYLCASSTRWDRGYYGYTFGSGTRLTVV.

The V call is TRBV19, the J call TRBJ2-2, with TRBD2 identical over 12 bases. The V segment lost 5 bases and the J segment 5 bases; nucleotides outside the gene matches: 6. Germline CDR1 reads LNHDA; CDR2 reads SQIVND (reference sequence). The CDR3 extends over 16 amino acids. CDR3 DNA sequence: TGTGCCAGTAGTTCCCCTAGCGGGAGGGGAACCGGGGAGCTGTTTTTT. Translation gives CASSSPSGRGTGELFF.

The chain is built from TRBV6-1 and TRBJ2-7; D is unresolved. V was cut by 2 bases and J by 3 bases, with 5 bases left in between. The V gene's germline CDR1 is MNHNS and CDR2 SASEGT. This CDR3 comprises 12 residues. The CDR3 loop is CASSESYYEQYF. CDR3 coding DNA: TGTGCCAGCAGTGAATCGTACTACGAGCAGTACTTC.

This clone was detected only once. V and J are TRBV14 and TRBJ2-5; no clear D. CDR1 and CDR2 (germline): SGHDN, FVKESK. There are 11 residues in the CDR3. Between the trimmed V and J ends, which lost 6 bases and 3 bases, there was a span of 5 bases. CDR3 region: CASSVEETQYF. Here the CDR3 DNA reads TGTGCCAGCAGTGTCGAAGAGACCCAGTACTTC.

V and J are TRBV21-1 and TRBJ2-2; the table's D call, TRBD2, was not checked against the DNA. TRBV21-1 is deemed a pseudogene. The CDR3 contains 15 residues. As DNA, the CDR3 is TGTGCCAGCAGCAAAGCGGGACTAGCGATCGGGGAGCTGTTTTTT. Translation: CASSKAGLAIGELFF.

The V call is TRBV18, the J call TRBJ2-7; possible D gene TRBD2, 6 bases. Germline values: CDR1 KGHSH, CDR2 LQKENI. V was clipped by 3 bases and J by 5 bases, with 11 bases between them. The CDR3 runs 13 residues. In nucleotides, the CDR3 is TGTGCCAGCTCACCTCGGCGGGACGACGAGCAGTACTTC. Translation gives CASSPRRDDEQYF.

V gene TRBV5-4 combines with J gene TRBJ1-1; possibly TRBD1 for D (5 bases). Germline CDR1 SGHNT, CDR2 YYREEE (reference sequence). Trimming cost V 4 bases and J 0 bases, with 10 bases left between them. The CDR3 covers 14 residues. The CDR3 DNA is TGTGCCAGCAGCGCGGACATTCTGAACACTGAAGCTTTCTTT. Protein product: CASSADILNTEAFF.

The rearrangement joins TRBV28 to TRBJ2-3; 15 bases fit TRBD2. Trimming took 6 bases from V and 0 from J; bases not matched to a gene: 13. Germline values: CDR1 MDHEN, CDR2 SYDVKM. The CDR3 is 20 residues long. CDR3 bases: TGTGCCAGCAGCTCCCTGGGAGGGACTAGCGGGAGGATGAGCACAGATACGCAGTATTTT. Amino acids: CASSSLGGTSGRMSTDTQYF.

The chain joins TRBV5-3 to TRBJ1-2; weak D call: TRBD1 (5 bases). TRBV5-3 is identified as an open reading frame with a role that is uncertain. Trimming cost V 0 bases and J 2 bases, with 17 bases left between them. The CDR3 contains 17 residues. The CDR3 sequence: CARSLGRPRDGNYGYTF. In DNA form, the CDR3 reads TGTGCCAGAAGCTTGGGGCGCCCCAGGGACGGGAACTATGGCTACACCTTC.

This clone is a singleton in its sample. The chain has TRBV7-9 and TRBJ2-5, with 9 positions matching TRBD1. The CDR3 contains 17 residues. Germline V gene data show CDR1 as SEHNR and CDR2 as FQNEAQ (reference sequence). With V trimmed by 3 bases and J by 5 bases, 13 bases remained unmatched. CDR3 in DNA: TGTGCCAGCAGCTTGGGACCGGGACAGGGCCCCCGGGAGACCCAGTACTTC. Translated, it gives CASSLGPGQGPRETQYF.

J is TRBJ2-7 and V is TRBV5-4, with D perhaps matching TRBD1 or TRBD2 (5 bases each). There are 16 residues in the CDR3. Between the trimmed V and J ends, which lost 0 bases and 0 bases, there was a span of 13 bases. Germline CDR1 reads SGHNT; CDR2 reads YYREEE (reference sequence). The CDR3 protein is CASSLVPGRDSYEQYF. The CDR3 coding sequence is TGTGCCAGCAGCTTGGTGCCGGGACGTGACTCCTACGAGCAGTACTTC.

The rearrangement joins TRBV27 to TRBJ2-1, with D uncertain. Trimming stripped 4 bases from V and 0 bases from J, with 13 bases between. Germline V CDR1 and CDR2: MNHEY, SMNVEV (reference sequence). The CDR3 is 16 amino acids. The CDR3 loop is CASSSVDSSSYNEQFF. In nucleotides, the CDR3 is TGTGCCAGCAGTTCTGTTGACTCCAGCTCCTACAATGAGCAGTTCTTC.

This sequence joins TRBV4-2 and TRBJ1-5; D is unresolved. Per germline, CDR1 LGHNA and CDR2 YNFKEQ. Deletions cut 2 bases from V and 7 bases from J, with 9 bases between. The CDR3 runs 13 residues. Here the CDR3 reads CASSQLLGQPQHF. The CDR3 nucleotides read TGTGCCAGCAGCCAACTACTCGGCCAGCCCCAGCATTTT.

The V gene is TRBV4-3, the J gene TRBJ2-1; TRBD2 is a possible D gene (6 bases). There are 15 residues in the CDR3. Germline V gene sequence: CDR1 LGHNA, CDR2 YSLEER. V lost 1 base to trimming and J lost 8 bases, with 15 bases between them. The chain's CDR3 is CASSQARAGYDEQFF. The CDR3, as DNA: TGCGCCAGCAGCCAAGCCAGGGCGGGATACGATGAGCAGTTCTTC.